The clone carrying this T cell receptor beta chain was seen at least ten times. The target antigen is unknown. Synthesis of cDNA used 5'RACE (with 10-nucleotide random UMIs). Every sequencing run gave over 200 million TCR-beta sequences, taken from 15-18 subjects. TCRdb independently ran MiXCR on the 5' RACE reads; one entry per CDR3 protein. Among around 50,000 distinct CDR3 sequences listed, over 3.5% were seen once. Germline V gene data show CDR1 as SGDLS and CDR2 as YYNGEE. The CDR3 covers 12 residues. With 3 bases clipped from V and 10 bases from J, the junction kept 0 bases outside the gene matches. These data belong to a study of neurological immune-mediated disorders. For the study at large: A relapsing-remitting course was seen in about 90% of the roughly 35 multiple sclerosis patients and a secondary progressive course in 3. Whole-study results and caveats: None of the CDR3 amino acid sequences of expanded clones recurred across subjects, suggesting private repertoires in all groups.

The chain is built from TRBV9 and TRBJ1-6, with 8 bases fitting TRBD1. This receptor was identified in a man aged 55 to 70 with multiple sclerosis. The sequencing sample was made of PBMCs. CDR3 nucleotide sequence: TGTGCCAGCAGCGGACAGGGGTCACCCCTCCACTTT. It encodes CASSGQGSPLHF. Variable domain in full (rest from reference TRBV9 and TRBJ1-6): DSGVTQTPKHLITATGQRVTLRCSPRSGDLSVYWYQQSLDQGLQFLIQYYNGEERAKGNILERFSAQQFPDLHSELNLSSLELGDSALYFCASSGQGSPLHFGNGTRLTVT.